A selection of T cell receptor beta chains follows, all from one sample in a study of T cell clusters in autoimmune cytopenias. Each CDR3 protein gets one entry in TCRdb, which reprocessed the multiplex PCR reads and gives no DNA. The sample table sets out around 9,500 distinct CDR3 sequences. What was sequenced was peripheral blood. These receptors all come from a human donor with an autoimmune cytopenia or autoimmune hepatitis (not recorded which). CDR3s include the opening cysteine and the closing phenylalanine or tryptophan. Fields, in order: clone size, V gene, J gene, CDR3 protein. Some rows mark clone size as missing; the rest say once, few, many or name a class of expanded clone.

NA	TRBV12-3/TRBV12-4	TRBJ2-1	CASCSGTPSVSEKFF
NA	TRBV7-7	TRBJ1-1	CASSRGGDNAEAFF
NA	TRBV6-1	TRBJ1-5	CASRTVAEFQPQHF
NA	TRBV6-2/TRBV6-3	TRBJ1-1	CASSYQPGAGMNTEAFF
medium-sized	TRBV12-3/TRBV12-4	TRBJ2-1	CASNNLAGDEQFF
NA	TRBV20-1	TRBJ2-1	CSASGGGPLNDEQFF
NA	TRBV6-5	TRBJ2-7	CASSYSGQGLNEQYF
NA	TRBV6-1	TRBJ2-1	CASSDLGTGAYGNEQFF
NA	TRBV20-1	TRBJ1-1	CSAPVQYQPNTEAFF
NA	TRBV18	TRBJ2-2	CASSPPSAGGGRELFF
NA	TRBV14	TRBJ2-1	CASSDPRGPFNYNEQFF
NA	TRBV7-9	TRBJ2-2	CASSPRETANTGELFF
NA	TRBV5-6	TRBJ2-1	CASSQRQGVYNEQFF
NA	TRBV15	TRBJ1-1	CATSRDKVNTEAFF
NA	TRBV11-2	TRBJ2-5	CASSLGGLAGYETQYF
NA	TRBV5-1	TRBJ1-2	CASSLDLGGYGYTF
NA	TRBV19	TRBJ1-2	CASSMGYGYTF
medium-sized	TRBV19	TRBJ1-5	CASSHRDGYQPQHF
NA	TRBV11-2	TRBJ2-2	CASSRGTGDGELFF
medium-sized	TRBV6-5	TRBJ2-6	CASSYRPSGGANVLTF
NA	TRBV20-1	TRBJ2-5	CSARSWETQYF
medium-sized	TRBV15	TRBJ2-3	CATSPYSGITTDTQYF
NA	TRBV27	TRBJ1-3	CATMRLSGNTIYF
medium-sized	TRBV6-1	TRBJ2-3	CASSRLAESTDTQYF
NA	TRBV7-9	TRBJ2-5	CASSLFPSLGGQETQYF